The entry below gives a single T cell receptor beta chain sequence along with its context. Its target is unknown. It was with 60 Vbeta and 13 Jbeta primers that the PCR ran. TCRdb's copy holds only in-frame clones and misses some; the assay was immunoSEQ multiplex PCR. The sample yields around 130,000 clones, around four fifths seen once. Donors consisted of healthy bone marrow donors. The data are from a study of cytomegalovirus exposure and HLA in healthy donors. Study-wide points: Cytomegalovirus association was listed for 164 TCR beta chains. One variant, a missense change in DCLRE1C, was linked in a later analysis to TCR beta V- and J-gene trimming.

Source material: PBMCs. The sequence derives from a man aged 35 to 55 in good health and CMV-seronegative.

The CDR3 DNA reads as TGTGCCGTACGCAGGGACTCCTACGAGCAGTACTTC. It codes for CAVRRDSYEQYF. J is TRBJ2-7 and V is TRBV2; D might be TRBD1 (5 bases). The V and J ends lost 11 bases and 0 bases respectively, with 11 bases between them. Germline loops: CDR1 SNHLY, CDR2 FYNNEI. This CDR3 region has 12 residues.